This T cell receptor (beta chain) was identified in a study of monozygotic twins with inflammatory bowel disease. Study-wide results and limits: The existence of one strong signal or clonotype linked to IBD lacked support. Immunosuppressive treatments were not uniform, and this may have added variability to patient repertoires.

This CDR3 comprises 17 residues. Per germline, CDR1 MNHEY and CDR2 SVGAGI. With respect to this clonotype: Its antigen remains unidentified.

There were eight separate reactions per sample in which cDNA was made. With the 5' RACE reads reprocessed, TCRdb shows one record per CDR3 protein and no DNA. The table lists some 440,000 distinct CDR3 sequences, with 2% to 3% in the top ten. The receptor's source is a human donor with ulcerative colitis or Crohn's disease, or a healthy co-twin of an affected twin (not recorded which). The sample taken for sequencing was blood. The chain has TRBV6-5 and TRBJ2-7; TCRdb gives TRBD1 as the D gene, but with no DNA this cannot be confirmed. The CDR3 protein is CASSYSGQGAILYEQYF.